The 15 T cell receptor beta chains presented below share a single source sample, sequenced in a study of regulatory T cells in long-lasting Graves disease. Arm-PCR of CDR3 regions and iRepertoire HTBI primers were used to build TCR beta libraries. TCRdb re-called the multiplex PCR reads through MiXCR, storing one row per CDR3 protein. The data hold 450,000 to 650,000 distinct CDR3 sequences, with 15% to 20% observed a single time. Time point here: newly diagnosed GD, antithyroid drugs for less than 3 months. RNA extracted from PBMCs served as the sequencing template. The sample was also linked to a second study, of T cells in Graves' hyperthyroidism and ophthalmopathy.

The sample was peripheral blood mononuclear cells (PBMCs), taken at new diagnosis, from a patient treated with antithyroid drugs. The receptors originated from a woman aged 40 to 65 with Graves disease.

The sample holds a few counts of this clonotype. This rearrangement joins TRBV10-3 to TRBJ1-5; 9 bases line up with TRBD1. The CDR3 length is 18 residues. The germline V gene has CDR1 ENHRY and CDR2 SYGVKD. V lost 3 bases, J lost 6 bases, and 15 bases stayed unmatched. The CDR3 region is CAISESSADRGWGQPQHF. CDR3 nucleotide sequence: TGTGCCATCAGTGAATCCTCGGCGGACAGGGGTTGGGGTCAGCCCCAGCATTTT.

The table lists this clonotype with a few counts. The chain couples TRBV24-1 to TRBJ1-2; no reliable D call. V dropped 1 base and J dropped 8 bases, with 13 bases sitting between them. Germline lookup yields CDR1 KGHDR and CDR2 SFDVKD. The CDR3 has 14 amino acids. The chain's CDR3 is CATSDFGGLEGYTF. CDR3 bases: TGTGCCACCAGTGATTTTGGCGGGCTGGAAGGCTACACCTTC.

The CDR3 spells CASSFPRWRNTEAFF. The CDR3 DNA reads TGTGCCAGCAGCTTTCCCAGGTGGAGGAACACTGAAGCTTTCTTT. The rearrangement joins TRBV5-6 to TRBJ1-1; D is unclear. There are 15 residues in the CDR3. V dropped 2 bases and J dropped 1 base, with 12 bases sitting between them. Germline loops: CDR1 SGHDT, CDR2 YYEEEE.

This clonotype was observed many times. V gene TRBV30 combines with J gene TRBJ1-6; D gene ambiguous. The CDR3 spans 11 residues. Trimming stripped 0 bases from V and 8 bases from J, with 2 bases between. CDR1 and CDR2 from the germline V gene are GTSNPN and SVGIG (reference sequence). The DNA for the CDR3 is TGTGCCTGGAGTGTAGATTCACCCCTCCACTTT. Translation: CAWSVDSPLHF.

The chain has TRBV20-1 and TRBJ1-5, with TRBD1 identical over 8 bases. Trimming removed 6 bases from V and 1 base from J; junction bases left unmatched: 11. The CDR3 is 16 residues long. Germline lookup yields CDR1 DFQATT and CDR2 SNEGSKA (reference sequence). The CDR3 sequence: CSAKLLDRGSNQPQHF. In DNA, the CDR3 is TGCAGTGCCAAACTTCTCGACAGGGGAAGCAATCAGCCCCAGCATTTT.

The chain uses TRBV30 and TRBJ1-2; D is perhaps TRBD1 (5 bases). The germline V gene encodes CDR1 GTSNPN and CDR2 SVGIG (reference sequence). V was pared by 1 base and J by 8 bases, with 11 bases between. The CDR3 is 12 residues long. The CDR3 DNA is TGTGCCTGGAGTGGGGGGGTGGGGGGCTACACCTTC. This sequence encodes CAWSGGVGGYTF.

There are many counts of this clonotype. The chain carries TRBV2 and TRBJ1-2; D is perhaps TRBD1 (6 bases). Germline-derived CDR1 and CDR2 are SNHLY and FYNNEI. Trimming took 5 bases from V and 0 from J, leaving 16 bases between them. The CDR3 is made up of 16 amino acids. CDR3 sequence: CASSRRAGETNYGYTF. The DNA of the CDR3 is TGTGCCAGCAGTCGGCGGGCAGGGGAAACTAACTATGGCTACACCTTC.

This clonotype has ten or more counts. The chain has TRBV6-5 and TRBJ1-1; D is undetermined. Trimming left V 0 bases short and J 2 bases short, with 13 bases between. The CDR3 runs to 16 residues. Germline V gives CDR1 MNHEY, CDR2 SVGAGI. The CDR3 nucleotides read TGTGCCAGCAGTTACTCGACGGAGACGGCTAACACTGAAGCTTTCTTT. It codes for CASSYSTETANTEAFF.

As to this clonotype: A much larger clone lies one base from this, so it may be a read error. The chain links TRBV7-8 to TRBJ2-1; D is perhaps TRBD2 (6 bases). This CDR3 is 13 amino acids long. Germline V gene lookup returns CDR1 SGHVS and CDR2 FQNEAQ. Here the CDR3 DNA reads TGTGCCAGCGCGGGGAGCTCCTACAGTGAGCAGTTCTTC. Its protein is CASAGSSYSEQFF.

This clonotype was detected many times. This rearrangement joins TRBV7-3 to TRBJ2-2; D remains ambiguous. From germline, CDR1 is SGHTA and CDR2 FQGTGA. Between the trimmed V and J ends, which lost 5 bases and 3 bases, there was a span of 7 bases. CDR3 length: 13 amino acids. The CDR3 spells CASSATYTGELFF. DNA for the CDR3: TGTGCCAGCAGCGCCACATACACCGGGGAGCTGTTTTTT.

This clonotype was observed a few times. This chain joins TRBV7-9 and TRBJ1-2; D might be TRBD1 (6 bases). V lost 3 bases and J lost 7, with 15 bases in between. The CDR3 contains 14 residues. CDR1 is SEHNR, CDR2 FQNEAQ, per germline (reference sequence). Here the CDR3 reads CASSFGDITSGYTF. Written as DNA, the CDR3 is TGTGCCAGCAGCTTCGGGGACATTACCAGTGGCTACACCTTC.

At least ten counts were recorded for this clonotype. V and J are TRBV10-1 and TRBJ1-1, with D tentatively TRBD1 (6 bases). This CDR3 has 15 amino acids. Trimming removed 6 bases from V and 5 bases from J, with 19 bases in between. The germline V gene has CDR1 WNHNN and CDR2 SYGVQD (reference sequence). The CDR3 loop reads CASSSRLEGGTEAFF. CDR3 DNA sequence: TGCGCCAGCAGCTCCCGGTTGGAGGGGGGGACTGAAGCTTTCTTT.

This chain links TRBV20-1 with TRBJ1-1; 8 bases match TRBD1. Germline V gene lookup returns CDR1 DFQATT and CDR2 SNEGSKA (reference sequence). This CDR3 contains 15 residues. Unmatched junction bases numbered 9, after V lost 0 bases and J lost 6 bases. CDR3 loop: CSAREGDRGRAEAFF. CDR3 in DNA: TGCAGTGCTAGAGAAGGAGACAGGGGAAGAGCTGAAGCTTTCTTT.

This clonotype was seen ten or more times. This sequence joins TRBV9 and TRBJ1-5, with 7 bases fitting TRBD1. Per the germline V gene, CDR1 is SGDLS and CDR2 is YYNGEE. This CDR3 spans 15 amino acids. Losses at the gene ends were 5 bases for V and 0 bases for J; bases not matched to a gene: 5. CDR3 in amino acids: CASSPSGGSNQPQHF. In DNA form, the CDR3 reads TGTGCCAGCAGTCCGTCAGGGGGTAGCAATCAGCCCCAGCATTTT.

The chain combines TRBV5-1 with TRBJ2-7; D may correspond to TRBD1 or TRBD2 (5 bases each). The CDR3 covers 18 residues. Germline V CDR1 and CDR2: SGHRS, YFSETQ. V dropped 0 bases and J dropped 0 bases, with 19 bases sitting between them. CDR3 bases: TGCGCCAGCAGCTTGGCCGGAGCCAGGCAGGGAGCCTCCTACGAGCAGTACTTC. This sequence encodes CASSLAGARQGASYEQYF.